This T cell receptor (beta chain) appears in the sequencing data of a study of blood T cell repertoires in COVID-19. Study overall: Whether acute or convalescent, the COVID-19 samples came from the United States, Italy and Spain. From T cells, B-cell-depleted T cells, or PBMCs came the material, which was cDNA or gDNA.

CDR1 is SGDLS and CDR2 is YYNGEE in the germline V gene. Trimming took off 4 bases at V and 1 base at J, with 24 bases between the two ends. The CDR3 is made up of 18 amino acids. Study processing details: Reference gene primers were amplified, and this amplification served to estimate nucleated cell counts. The method was immunoSEQ multiplex PCR; TCRdb's version includes in-frame clones alone and lacks a portion of them. That table supplies the V and J calls and clone size; D and trimming were determined from the DNA. This sample has roughly 140,000 clones; over 70% occur once, and the top ten carry 3.5%.

This sequence originates from a man aged 65 to 79 who had recovered from COVID-19. The sample comprised peripheral blood. The J gene is TRBJ2-7, the V gene TRBV9; weak D call: TRBD1 (6 bases). The CDR3 reads CASSPRPGTFSESYEQYF. CDR3 bases: TGTGCCAGCAGCCCCCGTCCCGGGACATTCTCAGAATCCTACGAGCAGTACTTC. The full variable domain, rest sourced from reference TRBV9 and TRBJ2-7, is DSGVTQTPKHLITATGQRVTLRCSPRSGDLSVYWYQQSLDQGLQFLIQYYNGEERAKGNILERFSAQQFPDLHSELNLSSLELGDSALYFCASSPRPGTFSESYEQYFGPGTRLTVT.